This T cell receptor beta chain was identified during a study of T cell repertoires in cytomegalovirus infection. Overall study results and limits: Dominating the ex vivo response were HLA-C-restricted CMV-specific TCR beta clonotypes.

From the reads, TCRdb called clonotypes with MiXCR, one entry per CDR3 protein. The profile covers 300,000 to 400,000 distinct CDR3 sequences, with less than 20% appearing a single time and 7.5% to 9% taken by the ten largest. This clonotype was seen a handful of times. Its antigen is not known. The clonotype was recovered from a human donor in good health (CMV status not recorded). Some clones in this sample may be carry-over from other donors' samples. The sequencing input was PBMCs.

The CDR3 loop is CASSFSLSGLNYEQYF. The CDR3 bases are TGTGCCAGCAGTTTTAGTCTCTCCGGGCTCAACTACGAGCAGTACTTC. The chain recombines TRBV28 with TRBJ2-7; D is unresolved. Looked up from germline, CDR1 is MDHEN and CDR2 is SYDVKM. V dropped 3 bases and J dropped 3 bases, with 18 bases sitting between them. This CDR3 is built from 16 residues.